A selection of T cell receptor beta chains follows, all from one sample in a study of cytomegalovirus exposure and HLA in healthy donors. Produced via immunoSEQ multiplex PCR; TCRdb's table is partial and in-frame only. The sample has some 200,000 clones, roughly four fifths seen once; the top ten hold around 2.8%. Sequenced input: PBMCs. All receptors derive from a woman aged 18-30 years in good health and CMV-seropositive. The CDR3 runs from the conserved cysteine through the conserved F or W. A D gene is named only where the DNA matches it firmly. For some rows the clone size is stated as once, few or many, or as a class when expanded; others skip it.

clone size,V gene,CDR3 length,J gene,D gene,CDR3 protein,CDR3 DNA
few,TRBV2,13,TRBJ2-7,TRBD1,CASSQDRGYEQYF,TGTGCCAGCAGCCAAGACAGGGGCTACGAGCAGTACTTC
.,TRBV9,14,TRBJ2-3,TRBD1,CASSAGQNTDTQYF,TGTGCCAGCAGCGCGGGACAGAACACAGATACGCAGTATTTT
.,TRBV2,16,TRBJ2-1,TRBD2,CASSETSGGGYNEQFF,TGTGCCAGCAGTGAGACTAGCGGGGGGGGATACAATGAGCAGTTCTTC
.,TRBV2,18,TRBJ2-3,.,CASRRLAFLQGFTDTQYF,TGTGCCAGCAGGAGACTCGCGTTCCTACAGGGCTTCACAGATACGCAGTATTTT
.,TRBV4-3,17,TRBJ2-1,TRBD1,CASSQDEGQGARNEQFF,TGCGCCAGCAGCCAAGATGAGGGACAGGGGGCGCGGAATGAGCAGTTCTTC
.,TRBV7-8,16,TRBJ2-7,.,CASSLPTKTKTYEQYF,TGTGCCAGCAGCCTCCCGACAAAGACGAAAACCTACGAGCAGTACTTC
.,TRBV6-1,14,TRBJ1-2,.,CASSPTFADYGYTF,TGTGCCAGCAGCCCGACCTTCGCGGACTATGGCTACACCTTC
.,TRBV7-8,20,TRBJ2-7,.,CASSLPKGQSAGGDRTKQYF,TGTGCCAGCAGCTTACCAAAAGGGCAAAGTGCGGGGGGGGACAGGACAAAGCAGTACTTC
.,TRBV28,15,TRBJ1-6,TRBD1,CASRGAGGAQAPLHF,TGTGCCAGCAGAGGGGCAGGGGGTGCCCAGGCACCCCTCCACTTT
.,TRBV2,13,TRBJ1-5,.,CASSDWANQPQHF,TGTGCCAGCAGTGACTGGGCCAATCAGCCCCAGCATTTT
.,TRBV4-1,15,TRBJ2-7,.,CASSHNQANSYEQYF,TGCGCCAGCAGCCACAATCAAGCCAATTCCTACGAGCAGTACTTC
.,TRBV7-9,18,TRBJ2-1,.,CASSLGGRRTAILREQFF,TGTGCCAGCAGCTTAGGAGGACGCCGGACAGCCATCTTAAGGGAGCAGTTCTTC
.,TRBV7-9,13,TRBJ2-5,.,CASSLEQGETQYF,TGTGCCAGCAGCTTAGAACAGGGAGAGACCCAGTACTTC
.,TRBV11-2,13,TRBJ2-7,.,CASSLDWSYEQYF,TGTGCCAGCAGCTTAGATTGGAGCTACGAGCAGTACTTC
once,TRBV9,14,TRBJ2-1,.,CASSGHPDINEQFF,TGTGCCAGCAGCGGACACCCGGACATCAATGAGCAGTTCTTC
.,TRBV16,15,TRBJ2-3,TRBD1,CASSPRTGGGYTQYF,TGTGCCAGCAGCCCGAGGACAGGGGGCGGATATACGCAGTATTTT
.,TRBV2,13,TRBJ1-1,.,CASKSEMNTEAFF,TGTGCCAGCAAAAGTGAGATGAACACTGAAGCTTTCTTT
.,TRBV10-3,15,TRBJ2-3,.,CAISGGQKSTDTQYF,TGTGCCATCAGTGGTGGACAGAAAAGCACAGATACGCAGTATTTT
.,TRBV11-1,14,TRBJ1-1,.,CASSLIPGNTEAFF,TGTGCCAGCAGCTTAATACCCGGGAACACTGAAGCTTTCTTT
.,TRBV6-1,15,TRBJ2-7,TRBD2,CASNLWGAGAYEQYF,TGTGCCAGCAACCTCTGGGGAGCGGGGGCCTACGAGCAGTACTTC
.,TRBV19,16,TRBJ2-2,.,CASSIPAGLNTGELFF,TGTGCCAGTAGTATTCCCGCAGGATTGAACACCGGGGAGCTGTTTTTT
.,TRBV4-3,15,TRBJ2-1,.,CASTKAGLPYNEQFF,TGCGCCAGCACCAAGGCAGGGCTCCCCTACAATGAGCAGTTCTTC
.,TRBV7-3,13,TRBJ2-1,TRBD2,CASSLGGSNEQFF,TGTGCCAGCAGCCTGGGAGGGAGCAATGAGCAGTTCTTC
.,TRBV5-4,12,TRBJ2-1,.,CASSLAQNEQFF,TGTGCCAGCAGCTTGGCCCAGAATGAGCAGTTCTTC
once,TRBV5-6,13,TRBJ2-5,.,CASSLAGAETQYF,TGTGCCAGCAGCTTGGCAGGGGCCGAGACCCAGTACTTC
.,TRBV19,14,TRBJ2-2,.,CASSIGRQDGELFF,TGTGCCAGTAGTATAGGAAGACAGGACGGGGAGCTGTTTTTT
.,TRBV5-4,16,TRBJ1-4,TRBD1,CASSLTQGRSNEKLFF,TGTGCCAGCAGCTTGACACAGGGGAGGTCTAATGAAAAACTGTTTTTT
.,TRBV5-4,14,TRBJ1-1,.,CASSIRQPNTEAFF,TGTGCCAGCAGCATACGACAGCCCAACACTGAAGCTTTCTTT
once,TRBV9,16,TRBJ2-1,TRBD2,CASSVALAGVANEQFF,TGTGCCAGCAGCGTAGCTCTCGCGGGGGTCGCCAATGAGCAGTTCTTC
.,TRBV9,17,TRBJ2-3,.,CASSVSATRGNTDTQYF,TGTGCCAGCAGCGTATCTGCTACGAGGGGGAACACAGATACGCAGTATTTT